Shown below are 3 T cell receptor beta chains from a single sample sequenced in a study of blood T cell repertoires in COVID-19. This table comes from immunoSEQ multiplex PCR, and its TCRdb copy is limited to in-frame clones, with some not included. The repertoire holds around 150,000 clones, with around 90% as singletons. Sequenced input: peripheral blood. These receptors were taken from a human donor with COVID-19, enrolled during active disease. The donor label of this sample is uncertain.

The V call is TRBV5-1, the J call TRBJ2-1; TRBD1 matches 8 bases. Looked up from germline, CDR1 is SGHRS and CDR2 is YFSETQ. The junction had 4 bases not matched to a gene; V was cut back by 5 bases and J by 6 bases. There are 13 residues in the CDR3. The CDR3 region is CASRVTGGNEQFF. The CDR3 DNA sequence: TGCGCCAGCAGGGTTACAGGGGGCAATGAGCAGTTCTTC.

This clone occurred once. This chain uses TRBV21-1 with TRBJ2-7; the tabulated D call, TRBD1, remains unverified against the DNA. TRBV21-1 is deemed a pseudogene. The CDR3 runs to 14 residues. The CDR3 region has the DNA TGTGCTTCACGATCGACAGGGCCCAACTACGAGCAGTACTTC. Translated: CASRSTGPNYEQYF.

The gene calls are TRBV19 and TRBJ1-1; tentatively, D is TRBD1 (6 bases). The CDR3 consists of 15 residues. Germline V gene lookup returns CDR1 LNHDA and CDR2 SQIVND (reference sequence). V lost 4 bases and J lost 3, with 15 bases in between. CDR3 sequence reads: CASSSQGKGDTEAFF. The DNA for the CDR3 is TGTGCCAGTAGTAGTCAGGGTAAGGGGGACACTGAAGCTTTCTTT. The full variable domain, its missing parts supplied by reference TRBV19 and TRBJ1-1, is DGGITQSPKYLFRKEGQNVTLSCEQNLNHDAMYWYRQDPGQGLRLIYYSQIVNDFQKGDIAEGYSVSREKKESFPLTVTSAQKNPTAFYLCASSSQGKGDTEAFFGQGTRLTVV.